Sequencing of this T cell receptor beta chain was carried out in a study of T-cell reconstitution after alpha-beta-depleted transplantation in children. This clonotype was recorded many times. Unique molecular identifiers were incorporated during preparation of the TCRbeta library. TCRdb re-called the PCR reads through MiXCR, storing one row per CDR3 protein. The repertoire holds some 200,000 distinct CDR3 sequences, with under 9.5% as singletons. The germline CDR1 and CDR2 sequences are SGHDT and YYEEEE. V lost 4 bases and J 2 bases, leaving 16 bases between the germline ends. This CDR3 has 16 amino acids.

The sequenced sample was PBMCs from the stem cell graft donor, obtained from the stem cell graft. The chain couples TRBV5-6 to TRBJ2-1; perhaps TRBD1 as D (5 bases). This receptor was identified in a human donor who donated a stem cell graft to a child with acute lymphoblastic leukemia. CDR3 nucleotides: TGTGCCAGCAGCCCCCTAACGCAGGGAACCTACAATGAGCAGTTCTTC. Protein sequence: CASSPLTQGTYNEQFF.